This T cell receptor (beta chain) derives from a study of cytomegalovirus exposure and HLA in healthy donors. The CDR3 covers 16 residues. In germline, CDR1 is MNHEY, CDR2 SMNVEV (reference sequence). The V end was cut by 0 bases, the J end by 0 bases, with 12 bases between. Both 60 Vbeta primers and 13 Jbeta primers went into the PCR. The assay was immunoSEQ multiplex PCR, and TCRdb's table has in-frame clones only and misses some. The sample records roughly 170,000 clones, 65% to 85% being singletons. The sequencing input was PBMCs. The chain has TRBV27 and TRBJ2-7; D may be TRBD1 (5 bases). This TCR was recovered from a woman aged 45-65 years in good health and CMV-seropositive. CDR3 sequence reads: CASSLSRQQVSYEQYF. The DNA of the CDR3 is TGTGCCAGCAGTTTATCAAGACAGCAAGTCTCCTACGAGCAGTACTTC.